The T cell receptor beta chain described here comes from a study of beta chain features in type 1 diabetes. The authors reverse transcribed all of the isolated RNA, so sequencing captured expressed TCRB transcripts. Assay used: immunoSEQ multiplex PCR; TCRdb lists only in-frame clones, some missing. This table holds 300,000 to 350,000 clones, 7% to 9% found once. Every donor had blood drawn once into heparin, around 120 mL on average. Sorting with CD45RO/CCR7/CD25/CD127/CD95/CD27 yielded naive, central memory, regulatory and stem-like memory CD4+ cells. Each of the sorted populations had a purity greater than 98%. General observations from the study: In comparison with healthy donors, patients had naive, central memory and Treg TCRB repertoires that appeared more similar.

This CDR3 is 16 amino acids long. Germline V gene data show CDR1 as LGHNA and CDR2 as YNFKEQ. Trimming pared 4 bases from V and 1 base from J, leaving 15 bases between. This clone was found a few times. Its antigen is as yet unknown. The receptor was isolated from a woman aged 18-29 years in good health. This chain links TRBV4-2 with TRBJ2-3; the D gene could be TRBD1 or TRBD2 (6 bases each). The sequencing input was central memory CD4+ T cells from blood. The CDR3 region is CASSPAGGAGTDTQYF. In DNA form, the CDR3 reads TGTGCCAGCAGCCCAGCCGGGGGCGCAGGCACAGATACGCAGTATTTT.